This TCR beta chain was identified during a study of blood T cells in healthy people across ages. The CDR3 consists of 14 residues. Germline-derived CDR1 and CDR2 are MNHEY and SMNVEV (reference sequence). J was trimmed by 11 bases and V by 5 bases; bases with no gene match: 10. A second PCR of about 6 to 12 cycles used a sample-barcoded 5' primer and a J-beta primer mix. TCRdb independently ran MiXCR on the 5' RACE reads; one entry per CDR3 protein. The sample has hundreds of thousands of distinct CDR3 sequences; around 45% are singletons. A minimum of 7 million PBMCs was isolated per sample. The rearrangement uses TRBV27 and TRBJ1-1; 11 positions agree with TRBD1. This receptor was obtained from a man in his fifties or sixties in good health. The sequenced sample consisted of blood. The CDR3 nucleotides are TGTGCCAGCAGTGCTCGGGACAGGGGGTTGCCTGCTTTCTTT. Its translation: CASSARDRGLPAFF.